This entry describes one T cell receptor (beta chain). Its antigen is unknown. This entry belongs to a study of cytomegalovirus exposure and HLA in healthy donors. About the study: The roughly 120 validation repertoires, a later analysis reported, used the same platform as the roughly 610 first-cohort repertoires. General study findings and limits: Three CMV-associated chains proved CMV antigen-specific in vitro. High specificity and sensitivity for cytomegalovirus status were reported for the classifier. The study designated roughly 150 TCR beta chains cytomegalovirus-associated.

The V segment lost 0 bases and the J segment 4 bases; nucleotides outside the gene matches: 0. CDR1 and CDR2 (germline): SGHTS, YDEGEE. This CDR3 is built from 13 residues. Repertoires were generated with immunoSEQ multiplex PCR, while TCRdb's copy carries only in-frame clones and drops some. The data hold approximately 59,000 clones, with around 93% observed a single time. Sequenced input: PBMCs. V is TRBV5-8 and J is TRBJ1-2; TRBD1 matches 7 bases. This TCR derives from a woman between 18 and 29 years old in good health and CMV-seropositive. CDR3 nucleotide sequence: TGTGCCAGCAGCTTGGGGACAGGCTATGGCTACACCTTC. This sequence encodes CASSLGTGYGYTF.